This record covers a single TCR beta chain. No antigen is known for it. The data were obtained in a study of cytomegalovirus exposure and HLA in healthy donors. Study findings and constraints: Earlier analysis yielded a pattern in which most TCR beta V segments were productive about 90% or about 30% of the time. Approximately 18,000 TCR beta sequences were associated with HLA alleles at 0.05 false discovery rate in a later analysis.

Primers: 60 Vbeta forward and 13 Jbeta reverse. Assay used: immunoSEQ multiplex PCR; TCRdb lists only in-frame clones, some missing. The profile shows approximately 150,000 clones, approximately 9% of them singletons. Germline loops: CDR1 SGHNT, CDR2 YYREEE (reference sequence). The CDR3 is made up of 14 amino acids. V was clipped by 4 bases and J by 9 bases; unmatched bases: 6. The donors (healthy individuals) were bone marrow donors. These donors counted as nominally healthy when sampled, but unrecorded immune exposures were likely. This clonotype was obtained from a male donor in good health and CMV-seronegative. The sample taken for sequencing was PBMCs. This chain joins TRBV5-4 and TRBJ1-6; 8 bases map to TRBD1. CDR3 bases: TGTGCCAGCAGCCTCACAGGGACAGGTTCACCCCTCCACTTT. Translation gives CASSLTGTGSPLHF.